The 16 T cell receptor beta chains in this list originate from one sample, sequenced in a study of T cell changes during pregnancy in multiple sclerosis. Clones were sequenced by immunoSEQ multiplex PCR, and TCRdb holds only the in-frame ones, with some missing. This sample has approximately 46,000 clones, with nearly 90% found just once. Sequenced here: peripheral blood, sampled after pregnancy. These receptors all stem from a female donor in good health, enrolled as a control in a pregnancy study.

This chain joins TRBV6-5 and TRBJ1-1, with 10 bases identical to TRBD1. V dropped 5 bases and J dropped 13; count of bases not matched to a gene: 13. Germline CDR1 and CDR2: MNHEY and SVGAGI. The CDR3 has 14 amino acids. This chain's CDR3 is CASSLRQGARDGFF. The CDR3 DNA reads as TGTGCCAGCAGTCTACGACAGGGGGCTCGAGACGGTTTCTTT.

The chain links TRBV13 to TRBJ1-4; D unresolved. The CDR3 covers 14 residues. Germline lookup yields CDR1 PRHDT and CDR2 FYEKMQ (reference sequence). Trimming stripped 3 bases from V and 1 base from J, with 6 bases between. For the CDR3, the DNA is TGTGCCAGCAGCTTCGGGGTAACTAATGAAAAACTGTTTTTT. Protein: CASSFGVTNEKLFF.

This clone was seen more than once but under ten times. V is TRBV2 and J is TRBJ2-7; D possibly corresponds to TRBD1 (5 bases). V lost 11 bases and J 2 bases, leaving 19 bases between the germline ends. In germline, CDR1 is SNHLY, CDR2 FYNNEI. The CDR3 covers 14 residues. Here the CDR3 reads CAASRQGGTYEQYF. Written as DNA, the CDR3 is TGTGCCGCCAGTCGGCAGGGTGGGACCTACGAGCAGTACTTC.

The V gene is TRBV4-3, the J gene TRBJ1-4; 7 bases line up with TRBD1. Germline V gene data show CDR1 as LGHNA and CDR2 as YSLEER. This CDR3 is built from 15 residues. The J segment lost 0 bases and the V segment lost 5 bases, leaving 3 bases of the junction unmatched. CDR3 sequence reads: CASSGTAATNEKLFF. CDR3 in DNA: TGCGCCAGCAGCGGGACAGCCGCAACTAATGAAAAACTGTTTTTT.

In DNA, the CDR3 is TGTGCCAGCAGGACAGGGGACTATGGCTACACCTTC. Protein sequence: CASRTGDYGYTF. The rearrangement joins TRBV28 to TRBJ1-2, with TRBD1 identical over 8 bases. V lost 6 bases, J lost 3 bases, and 0 bases stayed unmatched. CDR3 size: 12 residues. CDR1 MDHEN and CDR2 SYDVKM come from the germline V gene.

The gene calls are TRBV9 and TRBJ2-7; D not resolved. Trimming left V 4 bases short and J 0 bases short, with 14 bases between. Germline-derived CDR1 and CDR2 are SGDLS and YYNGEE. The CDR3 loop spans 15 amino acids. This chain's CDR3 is CASSLNDDTSYEQYF. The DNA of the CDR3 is TGTGCCAGCAGCCTAAATGACGACACCTCCTACGAGCAGTACTTC.

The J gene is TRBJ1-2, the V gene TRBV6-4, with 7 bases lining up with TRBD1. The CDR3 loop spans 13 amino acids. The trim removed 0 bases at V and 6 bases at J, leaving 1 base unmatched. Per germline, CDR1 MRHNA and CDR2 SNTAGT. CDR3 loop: CASSDSQGNGYTF. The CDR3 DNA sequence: TGTGCCAGCAGTGACTCACAGGGGAATGGCTACACCTTC.

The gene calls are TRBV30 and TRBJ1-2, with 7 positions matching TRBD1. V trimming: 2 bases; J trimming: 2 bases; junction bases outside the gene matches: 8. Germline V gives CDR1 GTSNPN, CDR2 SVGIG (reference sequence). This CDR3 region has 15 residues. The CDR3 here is CAWSSFPQGNYGYTF. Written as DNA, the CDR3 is TGTGCCTGGAGTTCCTTTCCACAGGGGAACTATGGCTACACCTTC.

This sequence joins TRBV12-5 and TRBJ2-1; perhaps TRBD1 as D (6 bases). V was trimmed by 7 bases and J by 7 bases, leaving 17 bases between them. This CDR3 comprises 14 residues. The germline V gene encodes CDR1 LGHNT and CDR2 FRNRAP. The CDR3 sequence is CASAIAIQGNEQFF. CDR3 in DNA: TGTGCTAGTGCCATTGCGATACAGGGAAATGAGCAGTTCTTC.

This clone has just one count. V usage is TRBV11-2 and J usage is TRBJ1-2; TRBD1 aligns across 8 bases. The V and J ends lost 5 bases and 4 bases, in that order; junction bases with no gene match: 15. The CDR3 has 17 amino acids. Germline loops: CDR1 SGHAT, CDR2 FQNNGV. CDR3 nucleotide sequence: TGTGCCAGCAGCCCCCTGGGCATTACGGGACAGGCCTATGGCTACACCTTC. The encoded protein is CASSPLGITGQAYGYTF. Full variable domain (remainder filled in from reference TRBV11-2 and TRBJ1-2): EAGVAQSPRYKIIEKRQSVAFWCNPISGHATLYWYQQILGQGPKLLIQFQNNGVVDDSQLPKDRFSAERLKGVDSTLKIQPAKLEDSAVYLCASSPLGITGQAYGYTFGSGTRLTVV.

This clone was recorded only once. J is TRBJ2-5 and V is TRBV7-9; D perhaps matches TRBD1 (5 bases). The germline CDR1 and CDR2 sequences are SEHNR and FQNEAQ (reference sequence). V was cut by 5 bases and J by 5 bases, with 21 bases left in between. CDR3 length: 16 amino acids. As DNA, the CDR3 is TGTGCCAGCAGCCCCCCCTTGGGGCCCGCTGGGGAGACCCAGTACTTC. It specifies CASSPPLGPAGETQYF. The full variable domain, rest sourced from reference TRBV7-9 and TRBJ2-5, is DTGVSQNPRHKITKRGQNVTFRCDPISEHNRLYWYRQTLGQGPEFLTYFQNEAQLEKSRLLSDRFSAERPKGSFSTLEIQRTEQGDSAMYLCASSPPLGPAGETQYFGPGTRLLVL.

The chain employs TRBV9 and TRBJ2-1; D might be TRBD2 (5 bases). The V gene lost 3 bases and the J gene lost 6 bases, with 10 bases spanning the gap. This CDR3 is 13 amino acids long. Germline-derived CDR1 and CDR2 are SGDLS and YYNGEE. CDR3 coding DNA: TGTGCCAGCAGCGACGGGGAAGGCAATGAGCAGTTCTTC. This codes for CASSDGEGNEQFF.

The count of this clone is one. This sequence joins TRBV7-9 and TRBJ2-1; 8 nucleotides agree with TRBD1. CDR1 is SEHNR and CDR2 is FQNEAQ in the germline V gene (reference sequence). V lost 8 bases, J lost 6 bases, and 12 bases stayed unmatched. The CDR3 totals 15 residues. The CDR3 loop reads CASAHIGTGSNEQFF. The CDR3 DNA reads TGTGCCAGCGCGCACATCGGGACAGGAAGCAATGAGCAGTTCTTC.

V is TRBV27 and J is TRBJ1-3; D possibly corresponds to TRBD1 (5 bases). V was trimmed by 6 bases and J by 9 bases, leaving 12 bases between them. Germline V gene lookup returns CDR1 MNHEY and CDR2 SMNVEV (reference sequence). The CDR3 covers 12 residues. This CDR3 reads CASSQGQGTIYF. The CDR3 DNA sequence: TGTGCCAGCAGCCAAGGGCAGGGCACCATATATTTT.

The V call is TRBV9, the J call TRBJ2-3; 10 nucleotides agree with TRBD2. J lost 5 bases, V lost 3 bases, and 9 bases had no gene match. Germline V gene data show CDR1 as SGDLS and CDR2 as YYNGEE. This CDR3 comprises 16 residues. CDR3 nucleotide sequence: TGTGCCAGCAGCGGCCCCAGCGGGGGGGCATTAGATACGCAGTATTTT. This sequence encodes CASSGPSGGALDTQYF. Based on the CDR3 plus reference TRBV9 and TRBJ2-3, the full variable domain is DSGVTQTPKHLITATGQRVTLRCSPRSGDLSVYWYQQSLDQGLQFLIQYYNGEERAKGNILERFSAQQFPDLHSELNLSSLELGDSALYFCASSGPSGGALDTQYFGPGTRLTVL.

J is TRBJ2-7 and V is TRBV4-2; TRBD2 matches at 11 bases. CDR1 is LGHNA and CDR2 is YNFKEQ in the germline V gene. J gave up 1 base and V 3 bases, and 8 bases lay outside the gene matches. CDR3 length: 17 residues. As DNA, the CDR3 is TGTGCCAGCAGCCAGACTTTGACTAGCGGGACTTCCTACGAGCAGTACTTC. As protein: CASSQTLTSGTSYEQYF.